This entry lists 10 T cell receptor beta chains sequenced from one sample in a study of blood T cell repertoires in COVID-19. The table came from immunoSEQ multiplex PCR; TCRdb's copy has only in-frame clones and leaves some out. The repertoire holds approximately 100,000 clones, with about 86% as singletons. The sample comprised PBMCs or T cells enriched from blood (not recorded which). Receptors were obtained from a woman aged 45-60 years who had recovered from COVID-19.

The chain uses TRBV5-1 and TRBJ2-5; maybe TRBD2 (6 bases). Looked up from germline, CDR1 is SGHRS and CDR2 is YFSETQ. The length of the CDR3 is 14 residues. V was clipped by 0 bases and J by 4 bases, with 10 bases between them. CDR3 sequence: CASSLAAGLETQYF. DNA for the CDR3: TGCGCCAGCAGCTTGGCCGCGGGGCTAGAGACCCAGTACTTC.

The J gene is TRBJ2-2, the V gene TRBV11-2; TRBD2 matches 11 bases. The CDR3 consists of 15 residues. The V and J ends lost 3 bases and 6 bases, in that order; junction bases with no gene match: 3. Germline assignment: CDR1 SGHAT and CDR2 FQNNGV. As DNA, the CDR3 is TGTGCCAGCAGCTTGGGGACTAGCGGACCCGGGGAGCTGTTTTTT. Its protein is CASSLGTSGPGELFF.

The chain couples TRBV28 to TRBJ1-1, with D hard to call. Germline loops: CDR1 MDHEN, CDR2 SYDVKM. There are 12 residues in the CDR3. The V and J ends lost 7 bases and 1 base respectively, with 7 bases between them. CDR3 sequence reads: CASIEQNTEAFF. The CDR3 nucleotides read TGTGCCAGCATTGAACAGAACACTGAAGCTTTCTTT.

The chain combines TRBV3-1 (or the pseudogene TRBV3-2) with TRBJ2-7, with D hard to call. Per the germline V gene, CDR1 is LGHDT and CDR2 is YNNKEL (reference sequence). CDR3 length equals 12 residues. V lost 3 bases to trimming and J lost 0 bases, with 3 bases between them. As DNA, the CDR3 is TGTGCCAGCAGCCACAGCTCCTACGAGCAGTACTTC. Translated, it gives CASSHSSYEQYF.

This chain links TRBV18 with TRBJ2-2, with TRBD1 matching over 8 bases. V shed 6 bases and J 1 base; nucleotides not matched to a gene: 4. CDR1 is KGHSH and CDR2 is LQKENI in the germline V gene. The CDR3 extends over 15 amino acids. CDR3 bases: TGTGCCAGCTCCTCCGACAGGGGGAACACCGGGGAGCTGTTTTTT. It translates to CASSSDRGNTGELFF.

This sequence joins TRBV10-3 and TRBJ2-7; the D gene is possibly TRBD2 (7 bases). The CDR3 is 14 amino acids. The germline V gene encodes CDR1 ENHRY and CDR2 SYGVKD. V dropped 11 bases and J dropped 6 bases, with 23 bases sitting between them. The CDR3 loop is CASGGQRGGVEQYF. CDR3 coding DNA: TGTGCCTCTGGGGGGCAGCGGGGAGGGGTCGAGCAGTACTTC.

The J gene is TRBJ1-6, the V gene TRBV21-1; the D segment call TRBD1 is taken from the table without a DNA check. TRBV21-1 is a recognized pseudogene. CDR3 length: 15 amino acids. The CDR3 DNA reads TGTGCCAGCAGCAAAGTAGAGGGACAGAATTCACCCCTCCACTTT. This encodes CASSKVEGQNSPLHF.

J is TRBJ2-2 and V is TRBV11-3; the match to TRBD2 covers 8 bases. V gave up 1 base and J gave up 4 bases; unmatched junction bases: 5. The CDR3 is 16 residues long. Germline CDR1 and CDR2: SGHNT and YENEEA. In nucleotides, the CDR3 is TGTGCCAGCAGCTTAGCGGGGGGGCGCGGCACCGGGGAGCTGTTTTTT. This gives the protein CASSLAGGRGTGELFF. Drawing the rest from reference TRBV11-3 and TRBJ2-2, the complete variable domain is EAGVVQSPRYKIIEKKQPVAFWCNPISGHNTLYWYLQNLGQGPELLIRYENEEAVDDSQLPKDRFSAERLKGVDSTLKIQPAELGDSAVYLCASSLAGGRGTGELFFGEGSRLTVL.

The genes are TRBV19 and TRBJ2-3; 15 nucleotides match TRBD2. Germline values: CDR1 LNHDA, CDR2 SQIVND (reference sequence). The V segment lost 7 bases and the J segment 1 base; nucleotides outside the gene matches: 9. The CDR3 extends over 18 amino acids. The CDR3 loop reads CASTWRTSGRAGTDTQYF. For the CDR3, the DNA is TGTGCCAGTACGTGGCGGACTAGCGGGAGGGCCGGCACAGATACGCAGTATTTT.

This chain connects TRBV10-3 to TRBJ1-1, with D tentatively TRBD1 (5 bases). CDR1 ENHRY and CDR2 SYGVKD come from the germline V gene. Trimming took off 0 bases at V and 8 bases at J, with 13 bases between the two ends. The CDR3 has 14 amino acids. Written as DNA, the CDR3 is TGTGCCATCAGTGAGTCGAGTGGAGGGGTGGAAGCTTTCTTT. This sequence encodes CAISESSGGVEAFF.